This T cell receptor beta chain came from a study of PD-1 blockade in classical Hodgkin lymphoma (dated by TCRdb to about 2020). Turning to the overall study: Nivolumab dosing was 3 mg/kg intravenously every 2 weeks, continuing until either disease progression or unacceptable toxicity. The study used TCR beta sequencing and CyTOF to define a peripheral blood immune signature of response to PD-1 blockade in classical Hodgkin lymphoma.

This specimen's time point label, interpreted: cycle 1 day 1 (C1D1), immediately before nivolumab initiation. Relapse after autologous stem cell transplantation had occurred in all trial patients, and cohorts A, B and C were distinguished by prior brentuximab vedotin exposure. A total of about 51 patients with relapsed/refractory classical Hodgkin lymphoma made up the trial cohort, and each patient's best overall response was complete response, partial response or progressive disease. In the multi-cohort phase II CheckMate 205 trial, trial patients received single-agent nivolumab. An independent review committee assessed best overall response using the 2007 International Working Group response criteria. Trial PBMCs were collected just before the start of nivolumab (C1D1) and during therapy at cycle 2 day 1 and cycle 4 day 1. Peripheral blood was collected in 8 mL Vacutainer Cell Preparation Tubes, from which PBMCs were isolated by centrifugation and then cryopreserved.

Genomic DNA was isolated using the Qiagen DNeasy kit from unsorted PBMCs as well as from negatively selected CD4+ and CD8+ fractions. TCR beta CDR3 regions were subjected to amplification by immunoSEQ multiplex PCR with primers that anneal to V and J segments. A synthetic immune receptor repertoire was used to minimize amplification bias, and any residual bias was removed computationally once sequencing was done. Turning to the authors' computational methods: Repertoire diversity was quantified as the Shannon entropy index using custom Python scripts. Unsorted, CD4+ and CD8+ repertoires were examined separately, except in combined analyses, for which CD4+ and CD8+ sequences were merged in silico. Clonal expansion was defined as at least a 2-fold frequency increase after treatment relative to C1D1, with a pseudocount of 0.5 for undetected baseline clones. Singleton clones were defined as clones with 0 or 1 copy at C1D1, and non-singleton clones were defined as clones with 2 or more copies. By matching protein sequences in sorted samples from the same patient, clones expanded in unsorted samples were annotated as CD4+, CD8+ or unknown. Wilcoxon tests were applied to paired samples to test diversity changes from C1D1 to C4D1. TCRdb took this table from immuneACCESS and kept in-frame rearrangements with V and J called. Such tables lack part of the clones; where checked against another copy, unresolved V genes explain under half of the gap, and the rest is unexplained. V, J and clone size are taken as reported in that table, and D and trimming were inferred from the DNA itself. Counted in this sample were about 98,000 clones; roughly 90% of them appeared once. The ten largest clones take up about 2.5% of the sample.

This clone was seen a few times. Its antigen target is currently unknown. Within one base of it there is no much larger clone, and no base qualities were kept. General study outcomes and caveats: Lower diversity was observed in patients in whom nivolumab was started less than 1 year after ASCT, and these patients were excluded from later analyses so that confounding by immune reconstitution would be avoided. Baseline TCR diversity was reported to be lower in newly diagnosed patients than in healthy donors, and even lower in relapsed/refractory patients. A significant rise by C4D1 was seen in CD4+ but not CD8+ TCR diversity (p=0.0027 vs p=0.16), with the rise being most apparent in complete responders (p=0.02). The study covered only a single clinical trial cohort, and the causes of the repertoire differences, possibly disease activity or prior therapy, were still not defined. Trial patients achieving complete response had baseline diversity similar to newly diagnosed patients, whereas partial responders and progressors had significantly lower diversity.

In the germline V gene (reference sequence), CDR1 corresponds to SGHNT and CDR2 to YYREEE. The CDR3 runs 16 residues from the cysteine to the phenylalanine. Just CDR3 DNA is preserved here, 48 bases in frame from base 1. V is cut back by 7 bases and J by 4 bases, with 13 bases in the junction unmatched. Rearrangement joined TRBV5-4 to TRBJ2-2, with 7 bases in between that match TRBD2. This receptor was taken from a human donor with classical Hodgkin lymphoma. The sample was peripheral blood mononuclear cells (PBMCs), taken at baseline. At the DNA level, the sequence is TGTGCCAGCCGCTCGAAGGGAGGGCGTGTCACCGGGGAGCTGTTTTTT. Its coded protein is CASRSKGGRVTGELFF.